Below are 29 T cell receptor beta chains sequenced from a single sample in a study of cytomegalovirus exposure and HLA in healthy donors. PCR used 60 Vbeta primers and 13 Jbeta primers. Assay: immunoSEQ multiplex PCR; the TCRdb copy retains only in-frame clones and omits some. Of around 150,000 clones detected, about 75% appear once; the ten largest clones hold just under 3%. The sequenced sample consisted of PBMCs. These receptor sequences come from a woman in her forties or fifties in good health and CMV-seropositive.

CDR3 residues: CASSSLGREPGNTIYF. DNA for the CDR3: TGTGCCAGCAGTTCCCTTGGGAGGGAACCTGGAAACACCATATATTTT. The chain joins TRBV27 to TRBJ1-3; no firm D call. The V end was cut by 4 bases, the J end by 2 bases, with 15 bases between. This CDR3 has 16 residues. The V gene's germline CDR1 is MNHEY and CDR2 SMNVEV (reference sequence).

The chain employs TRBV5-4 and TRBJ2-3, with 8 bases fitting TRBD2. Germline CDR1 and CDR2: SGHNT and YYREEE (reference sequence). After removal of 5 bases from V and 4 bases from J, the junction contained 12 bases not matched to a gene. CDR3 length: 16 amino acids. The CDR3 spells CASSPTGGVRADTQYF. The CDR3 DNA follows: TGTGCCAGCAGTCCAACGGGGGGGGTCAGGGCAGATACGCAGTATTTT.

The V gene is TRBV5-1, the J gene TRBJ1-1; 7 bases fit TRBD1. Germline V gene lookup returns CDR1 SGHRS and CDR2 YFSETQ. Trimming at V came to 8 bases and at J to 0 bases, leaving 7 bases not matched to a gene. The CDR3 totals 14 residues. The CDR3 nucleotides read TGCGCCAGGAGAGGGGGCGCAATGAACACTGAAGCTTTCTTT. Amino acid sequence: CARRGGAMNTEAFF.

The chain uses TRBV19 and TRBJ1-5; D is uncertain. Trimming stripped 5 bases from V and 11 bases from J, with 13 bases between. This CDR3 is built from 12 residues. Germline V gene lookup returns CDR1 LNHDA and CDR2 SQIVND (reference sequence). CDR3 sequence (DNA): TGTGCCAGTAGTCCCTCGGGTCTGTCCCAGCATTTT. This sequence encodes CASSPSGLSQHF.

This clone has a handful of counts. The genes are TRBV5-4 and TRBJ2-3, with D possibly TRBD1 on 5 matching bases. V was clipped by 9 bases and J by 0 bases, with 8 bases between them. CDR1 and CDR2 from the germline V gene are SGHNT and YYREEE (reference sequence). The CDR3 is made up of 12 amino acids. The CDR3 sequence: CATQGSTDTQYF. Here the CDR3 DNA reads TGTGCCACCCAGGGTAGCACAGATACGCAGTATTTT. Combining the CDR3 with reference TRBV5-4 and TRBJ2-3 gives the whole variable domain ETGVTQSPTHLIKTRGQQVTLRCSSQSGHNTVSWYQQALGQGPQFIFQYYREEENGRGNFPPRFSGLQFPNYSSELNVNALELDDSALYLCATQGSTDTQYFGPGTRLTVL.

The chain is built from TRBV7-3 and TRBJ1-3; no clear D. The CDR3 totals 15 residues. The germline V gene has CDR1 SGHTA and CDR2 FQGTGA. Trimming shortened V by 1 base and J by 0 bases, and 7 bases separated the two germline ends. The CDR3 reads CASSLSSGSGNTIYF. DNA of the CDR3: TGTGCCAGCAGCTTAAGTAGCGGCTCTGGAAACACCATATATTTT.

A few counts support this clone. V and J are TRBV2 and TRBJ2-7; D call uncertain. This CDR3 is 14 amino acids long. From germline, CDR1 is SNHLY and CDR2 FYNNEI. Between the trimmed V and J ends, which lost 2 bases and 1 base, there was a span of 9 bases. The DNA of the CDR3 is TGTGCCAGCAGTGAATACCCAGGTTCCTACGAGCAGTACTTC. Translated, it gives CASSEYPGSYEQYF.

J is TRBJ2-7 and V is TRBV6-1; 9 bases are shared with TRBD1. The junction had 6 bases not matched to a gene; V was cut back by 5 bases and J by 4 bases. Germline values: CDR1 MNHNS, CDR2 SASEGT. CDR3 length: 14 residues. The CDR3 here is CASSRDRAGYEQYF. The CDR3 DNA sequence: TGTGCCAGCAGTAGGGACAGGGCCGGTTACGAGCAGTACTTC.

The chain links TRBV2 to TRBJ1-2, with TRBD1 matching 8 bases. V was clipped by 2 bases and J by 5 bases; unmatched bases: 7. Per germline, CDR1 SNHLY and CDR2 FYNNEI. The CDR3 is made up of 15 amino acids. The DNA for the CDR3 is TGTGCCAGCAGTGAAACGGGACAGGCTCCATATGGCTACACCTTC. It is translated as CASSETGQAPYGYTF. Together with reference TRBV2 and TRBJ1-2, the CDR3 gives the full variable domain: EPEVTQTPSHQVTQMGQEVILRCVPISNHLYFYWYRQILGQKVEFLVSFYNNEISEKSEIFDDQFSVERPDGSNFTLKIRSTKLEDSAMYFCASSETGQAPYGYTFGSGTRLTVV.

V gene TRBV7-8 combines with J gene TRBJ2-1, with a weak D call TRBD2 (5 bases). CDR1 and CDR2 from the germline V gene are SGHVS and FQNEAQ. The CDR3 has 15 residues. V shed 1 base and J shed 7 bases, with 14 bases lying between them. The CDR3 coding sequence is TGTGCCAGCAGCTTAGAAGGAGGAATGAGGAATGAGCAGTTCTTC. Protein product: CASSLEGGMRNEQFF.

This chain connects TRBV28 to TRBJ1-5, with a tentative D call TRBD1 (6 bases). Germline values: CDR1 MDHEN, CDR2 SYDVKM. CDR3 size: 15 residues. V lost 7 bases and J lost 1, with 14 bases in between. CDR3 DNA: TGTGCCAGCAAGGGCGGCAGGGGAAGCAATCAGCCCCAGCATTTT. Encoded protein: CASKGGRGSNQPQHF.

As regards this clone: Other DNA sequences from this sample encode an identical CDR3 as well. The chain recombines TRBV18 with TRBJ1-1, with D possibly TRBD1 on 6 matching bases. This CDR3 contains 13 residues. The V gene's germline CDR1 is KGHSH and CDR2 LQKENI. Trimming took off 4 bases at V and 1 base at J, with 7 bases between the two ends. CDR3 in amino acids: CASSRQANTEAFF. DNA of the CDR3: TGTGCCAGCTCACGACAGGCGAACACTGAAGCTTTCTTT.

This chain joins TRBV5-4 and TRBJ2-5, with 7 bases lining up with TRBD2. The J call is in doubt because the DNA end fits TRBJ2-7 better. Germline values: CDR1 SGHNT, CDR2 YYREEE (reference sequence). This CDR3 region has 15 residues. The CDR3 nucleotides read TGTGCCAGCAGCTTGGTAATGTCGGGGGGTAACGAGCAGTACTTC. Protein sequence: CASSLVMSGGNEQYF.

The chain joins TRBV4-2 to TRBJ2-3; 10 nucleotides line up with TRBD2. This CDR3 has 17 amino acids. V shed 3 bases, J shed 1 base, and the junction held 7 bases outside the gene matches. Per germline, CDR1 LGHNA and CDR2 YNFKEQ. The CDR3 sequence: CASSQVGSGGRTDTQYF. The CDR3 DNA follows: TGTGCCAGCAGCCAGGTCGGTAGCGGGGGGCGCACAGATACGCAGTATTTT.

This clone was seen once. The chain has TRBV5-1 and TRBJ1-1; TRBD1 aligns across 7 bases. CDR1 is SGHRS and CDR2 is YFSETQ in the germline V gene. The CDR3 has 14 amino acids. V was clipped by 4 bases and J by 5 bases; unmatched bases: 8. CDR3 residues: CASSETGVRTEAFF. The CDR3 coding sequence is TGCGCCAGCAGCGAAACAGGGGTGAGAACTGAAGCTTTCTTT.

The chain couples TRBV5-1 to TRBJ2-3, with 7 bases fitting TRBD1. V was clipped by 2 bases and J by 8 bases; unmatched bases: 14. The CDR3 consists of 16 residues. The germline V gene has CDR1 SGHRS and CDR2 YFSETQ. The chain's CDR3 is CASSFRPRGPVVTQYF. The DNA of the CDR3 is TGCGCCAGCAGCTTCCGGCCAAGGGGGCCTGTGGTTACGCAGTATTTT.

The CDR3 reads CASSPRPSGGAHNEQFF. CDR3 sequence (DNA): TGTGCCAGCAGCCCCCGTCCTAGCGGGGGGGCTCACAATGAGCAGTTCTTC. V and J are TRBV7-6 and TRBJ2-1, with 12 positions matching TRBD2. From germline, CDR1 is SGHVS and CDR2 FNYEAQ. The junction had 10 bases not matched to a gene; V was cut back by 5 bases and J by 5 bases. This CDR3 has 17 residues.

The genes are TRBV5-4 and TRBJ2-3; 7 nucleotides agree with TRBD2. V lost 5 bases, J lost 4 bases, and 13 bases stayed unmatched. Per germline, CDR1 SGHNT and CDR2 YYREEE (reference sequence). The CDR3 spans 16 residues. This chain's CDR3 is CASSYKRDPWADTQYF. The CDR3 coding sequence is TGTGCCAGCAGTTATAAGCGGGACCCTTGGGCAGATACGCAGTATTTT.

The CDR3 loop is CASSYRGSGDTQYF. CDR3 nucleotide sequence: TGTGCCAGCAGTTACAGGGGGAGTGGAGATACGCAGTATTTT. The chain joins TRBV6-5 to TRBJ2-3; tentative D call: TRBD1 (6 bases). Germline-derived CDR1 and CDR2 are MNHEY and SVGAGI. V was trimmed by 2 bases and J by 5 bases, leaving 11 bases between them. This CDR3 comprises 14 residues.

The chain combines TRBV19 with TRBJ1-2; D possibly corresponds to TRBD1 (6 bases). Germline V gene lookup returns CDR1 LNHDA and CDR2 SQIVND (reference sequence). V shed 5 bases and J shed 4 bases, with 17 bases lying between them. This CDR3 comprises 15 residues. In nucleotides, the CDR3 is TGTGCCAGTAGTTCACCGACCGGGACACTCTATGGCTACACCTTC. As protein: CASSSPTGTLYGYTF. The complete variable domain, with remaining parts taken from reference TRBV19 and TRBJ1-2, reads DGGITQSPKYLFRKEGQNVTLSCEQNLNHDAMYWYRQDPGQGLRLIYYSQIVNDFQKGDIAEGYSVSREKKESFPLTVTSAQKNPTAFYLCASSSPTGTLYGYTFGSGTRLTVV.

The chain joins TRBV19 to TRBJ2-2, with a possible D match to TRBD1 (5 bases). Trimming stripped 7 bases from V and 6 bases from J, with 12 bases between. The CDR3 is made up of 13 amino acids. Germline V gene data show CDR1 as LNHDA and CDR2 as SQIVND (reference sequence). The CDR3 bases are TGTGCCAGTACCAGGGCAATCCCCGGGGAGCTGTTTTTT. It yields the protein CASTRAIPGELFF.

This chain connects TRBV18 to TRBJ1-2; D call uncertain. The CDR3 length is 14 residues. V dropped 2 bases and J dropped 5 bases, with 12 bases sitting between them. Germline assignment: CDR1 KGHSH and CDR2 LQKENI. CDR3 sequence: CASSPRATGYGYTF. The CDR3 region has the DNA TGTGCCAGCTCACCAAGGGCTACGGGGTATGGCTACACCTTC.

This rearrangement joins TRBV4-2 to TRBJ1-2, with 9 positions matching TRBD1. The CDR3 covers 14 residues. V lost 4 bases and J lost 6; bases outside the gene matches: 6. The V gene's germline CDR1 is LGHNA and CDR2 YNFKEQ. CDR3 nucleotides: TGTGCCAGCAGCCCTACAGGGGGCGCGGATGGCTACACCTTC. This codes for CASSPTGGADGYTF.

The V gene is TRBV2, the J gene TRBJ2-7; possible D gene TRBD2, 5 bases. Trimming stripped 6 bases from V and 1 base from J, with 13 bases between. The CDR3 covers 14 residues. Per the germline V gene, CDR1 is SNHLY and CDR2 is FYNNEI. This CDR3 reads CASRGLFTSYEQYF. Written as DNA, the CDR3 is TGTGCCAGCAGAGGACTCTTCACTTCCTACGAGCAGTACTTC.

The CDR3 DNA is TGTGCCATCGGGGAGGGCGAGAGGAGAGCTTTCTTT. Its translation is CAIGEGERRAFF. The chain recombines TRBV10-3 with TRBJ1-1; no reliable D call. The CDR3 loop spans 12 amino acids. Germline lookup yields CDR1 ENHRY and CDR2 SYGVKD. Trimming took 8 bases from V and 10 from J, leaving 17 bases between them.

The V gene is TRBV27, the J gene TRBJ2-2; D call uncertain. The CDR3 contains 12 residues. Trimming pared 6 bases from V and 6 bases from J, leaving 8 bases between. The germline gives CDR1 MNHEY, CDR2 SMNVEV (reference sequence). CDR3 residues: CASRLSAGELFF. CDR3 DNA: TGTGCCAGCAGGCTCAGCGCCGGGGAGCTGTTTTTT.

The CDR3 reads CASSIRGGRIRDEQYF. DNA for the CDR3: TGTGCCAGTAGTATCCGGGGAGGGCGGATCCGTGACGAGCAGTACTTC. This chain joins TRBV19 and TRBJ2-7, with 7 positions matching TRBD2. The CDR3 sequence is 16 residues long. Trimming removed 3 bases from V and 5 bases from J; junction bases left unmatched: 13. Germline V lookup: CDR1 LNHDA, CDR2 SQIVND (reference sequence).

This clone was counted many times. The J gene is TRBJ1-6, the V gene TRBV6-5, with D unclear. Trimming cost V 5 bases and J 6 bases, with 8 bases left between them. Germline CDR1 and CDR2: MNHEY and SVGAGI. CDR3 length: 13 residues. Written as DNA, the CDR3 is TGTGCCAGCAGTAGCTTTTCTAATTCACCCCTCCACTTT. Its translation: CASSSFSNSPLHF.

The chain couples TRBV5-6 to TRBJ1-5; 9 nucleotides match TRBD1. The CDR3 sequence is 15 residues long. J was trimmed by 3 bases and V by 5 bases; bases with no gene match: 6. Germline-derived CDR1 and CDR2 are SGHDT and YYEEEE. The CDR3 sequence: CASSKTGGINQPQHF. CDR3 DNA sequence: TGTGCCAGCAGTAAGACAGGGGGGATCAATCAGCCCCAGCATTTT.